This TCR beta chain was observed in a study of T cells in Graves' hyperthyroidism and ophthalmopathy. Amplified regions were TCR beta CDR3 sequences from RNA transcripts. The HTBI primer set drove a first-round RT-PCR of the TCR CDR3. Via MiXCR, TCRdb re-called the multiplex PCR reads, giving one row per CDR3 protein. The sample has around 280,000 distinct CDR3 sequences; approximately 12% are singletons. Overall study results and limits: Separating ophthalmopathy from stable hyperthyroidism was achieved by a 13 V-J model. Blood samples included most of the expanded thyroid clonotypes exceeding 0.001.

V lost 5 bases to trimming and J lost 3 bases, with 13 bases between them. Germline assignment: CDR1 DFQATT and CDR2 SNEGSKA (reference sequence). The CDR3 covers 13 residues. Many counts were recorded for this clonotype. What it binds is not known. This sequence joins TRBV20-1 and TRBJ1-1; tentatively, D is TRBD1 (6 bases). What was sequenced was blood. The clonotype comes from a woman aged 25-40 years with Graves' hyperthyroidism that later progressed to Graves' ophthalmopathy. The DNA for the CDR3 is TGCAGTGCTGAACAGGGTGGGGACACTGAAGCTTTCTTT. Translation gives CSAEQGGDTEAFF.